The T cell receptor (beta chain) described here comes from a study of CD8+ T cells in alopecia areata. Sorting of CD4+ and CD8+ T cells was performed on PBMCs. Notes on the study in general: Possibly as an HLA-related effect, TCR sharing across patients appeared less clear than in mice.

RNA was isolated and reverse transcribed to cDNA, the sequencing template. Profiling relied on immunoSEQ multiplex PCR, and the TCRdb table lists in-frame clones only, not all of them. The sample has 100,000 to 150,000 clones, 58% seen once. V was pared by 0 bases and J by 7 bases, with 13 bases between. This CDR3 has 16 amino acids. Germline assignment: CDR1 LGHNA and CDR2 YNFKEQ. As regards this clone: Its antigen is not known.

The chain employs TRBV4-2 and TRBJ1-6; D unresolved. The sample here was CD4+ T cells sorted from blood, taken at week 0. The receptor was derived from a human donor with alopecia areata. The CDR3 spells CASSQDWAGINSPLHF. For the CDR3, the DNA is TGTGCCAGCAGCCAAGATTGGGCAGGAATCAATTCACCCCTCCACTTT.